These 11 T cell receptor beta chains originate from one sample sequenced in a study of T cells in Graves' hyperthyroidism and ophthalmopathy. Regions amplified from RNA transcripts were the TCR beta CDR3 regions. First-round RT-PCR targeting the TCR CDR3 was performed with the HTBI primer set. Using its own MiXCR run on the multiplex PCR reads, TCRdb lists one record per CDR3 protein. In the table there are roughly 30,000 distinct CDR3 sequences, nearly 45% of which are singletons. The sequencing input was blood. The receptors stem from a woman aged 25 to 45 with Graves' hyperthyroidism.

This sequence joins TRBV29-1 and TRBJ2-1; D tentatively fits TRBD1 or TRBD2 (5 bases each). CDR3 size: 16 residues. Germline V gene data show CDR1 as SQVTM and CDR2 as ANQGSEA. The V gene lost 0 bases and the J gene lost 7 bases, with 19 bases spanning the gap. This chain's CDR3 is CSVEEVLGVAQNEQFF. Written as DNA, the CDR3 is TGCAGCGTTGAAGAAGTACTAGGGGTGGCGCAGAATGAGCAGTTCTTC.

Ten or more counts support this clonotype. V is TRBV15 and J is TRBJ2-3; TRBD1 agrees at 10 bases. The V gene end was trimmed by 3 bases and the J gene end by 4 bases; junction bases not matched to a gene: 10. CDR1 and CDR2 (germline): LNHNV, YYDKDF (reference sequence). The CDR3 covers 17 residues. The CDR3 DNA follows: TGTGCCACCAGCAGTGCAAAGGGACAGGGGTCCGCAGATACGCAGTATTTT. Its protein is CATSSAKGQGSADTQYF.

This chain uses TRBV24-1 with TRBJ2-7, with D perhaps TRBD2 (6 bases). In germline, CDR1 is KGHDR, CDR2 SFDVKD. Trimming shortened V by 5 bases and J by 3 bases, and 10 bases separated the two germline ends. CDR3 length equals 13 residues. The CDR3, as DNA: TGTGCCACCAGTGCCGGGAGATTCTACGAGCAGTACTTC. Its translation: CATSAGRFYEQYF.

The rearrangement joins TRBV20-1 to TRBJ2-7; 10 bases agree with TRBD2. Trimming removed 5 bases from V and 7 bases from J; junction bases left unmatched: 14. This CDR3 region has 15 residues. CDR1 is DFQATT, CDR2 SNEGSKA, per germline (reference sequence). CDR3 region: CSAGTSGRGSGEQYF. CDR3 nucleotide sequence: TGCAGTGCTGGAACAAGCGGGAGGGGATCCGGGGAGCAGTACTTC.

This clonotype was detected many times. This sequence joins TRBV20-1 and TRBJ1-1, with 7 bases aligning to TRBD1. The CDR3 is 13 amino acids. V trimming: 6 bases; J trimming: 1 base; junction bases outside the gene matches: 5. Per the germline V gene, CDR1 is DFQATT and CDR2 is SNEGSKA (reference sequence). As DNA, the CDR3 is TGCAGTGCCAGTAGACAGGGGAACACTGAAGCTTTCTTT. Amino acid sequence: CSASRQGNTEAFF.

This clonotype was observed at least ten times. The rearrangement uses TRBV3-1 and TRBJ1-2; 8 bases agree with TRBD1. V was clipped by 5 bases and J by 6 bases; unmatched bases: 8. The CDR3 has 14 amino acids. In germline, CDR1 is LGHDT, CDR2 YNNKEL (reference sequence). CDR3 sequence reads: CASSTGGRSHGYTF. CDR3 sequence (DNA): TGTGCCAGCAGCACAGGGGGAAGATCCCATGGCTACACCTTC.

The CDR3 spells CSARDVFYEQYF. The CDR3 nucleotides are TGCAGTGCTAGAGATGTGTTCTACGAGCAGTACTTC. The rearrangement joins TRBV20-1 to TRBJ2-7; D not certain. From germline, CDR1 is DFQATT and CDR2 SNEGSKA (reference sequence). The ends were cut back, 0 bases at V and 3 bases at J, with 6 bases in the middle. This CDR3 has 12 amino acids.

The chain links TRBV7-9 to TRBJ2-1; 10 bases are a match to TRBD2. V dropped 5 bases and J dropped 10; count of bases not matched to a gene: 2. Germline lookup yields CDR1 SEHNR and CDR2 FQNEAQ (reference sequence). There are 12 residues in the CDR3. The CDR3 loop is CASSILAGEQFF. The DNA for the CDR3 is TGTGCCAGCAGCATACTAGCGGGGGAGCAGTTCTTC.

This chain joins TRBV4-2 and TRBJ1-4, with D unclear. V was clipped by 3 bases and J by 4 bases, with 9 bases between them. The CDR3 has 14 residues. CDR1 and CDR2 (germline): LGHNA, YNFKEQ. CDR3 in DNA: TGTGCCAGCAGCCATACAGAATTTAATGAAAAACTGTTTTTT. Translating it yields CASSHTEFNEKLFF.

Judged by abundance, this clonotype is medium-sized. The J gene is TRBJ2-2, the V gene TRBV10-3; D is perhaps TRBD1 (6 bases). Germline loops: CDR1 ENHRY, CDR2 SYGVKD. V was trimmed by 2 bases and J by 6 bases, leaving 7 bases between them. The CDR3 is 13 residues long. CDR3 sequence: CAISEQGPGELFF. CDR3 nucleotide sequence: TGTGCCATCAGTGAGCAGGGGCCCGGGGAGCTGTTTTTT.

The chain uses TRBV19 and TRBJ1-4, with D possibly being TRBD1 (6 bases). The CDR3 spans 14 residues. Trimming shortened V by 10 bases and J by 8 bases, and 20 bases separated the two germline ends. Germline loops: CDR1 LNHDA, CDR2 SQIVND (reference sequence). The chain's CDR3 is CATQGGFGGEKLFF. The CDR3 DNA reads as TGTGCCACCCAAGGGGGGTTCGGGGGGGAAAAACTGTTTTTT.